A selection of T cell receptor beta chains follows, all from one sample in a study of cytomegalovirus exposure and HLA in healthy donors. Assay: immunoSEQ multiplex PCR; the TCRdb copy retains only in-frame clones and omits some. The sample gives tens of thousands of clones, approximately 67% of which show up once; about 6% is in the top ten. The sequenced material came from PBMCs. All receptors come from a man younger than 40 in good health and CMV-seronegative. Both conserved end residues are part of each CDR3. D genes are given only for firm matches. Clone size is given for some rows only: seen once, a few or many times, or a class if the clone is expanded.

D gene: TRBD1; clone size: NA; J gene: TRBJ1-2; V gene: TRBV6-5; CDR3 protein: CASRMGQGTYGYTF; CDR3 DNA: TGTGCCAGCAGAATGGGACAGGGAACCTATGGCTACACCTTC
D gene: NA; clone size: NA; J gene: TRBJ2-1; V gene: TRBV4-2; CDR3 protein: CASSQEAAEKQFF; CDR3 DNA: TGTGCCAGCAGCCAAGAAGCGGCGGAGAAGCAGTTCTTC
D gene: NA; clone size: NA; J gene: TRBJ1-5; V gene: TRBV30; CDR3 protein: CAWSVGASNQPQHF; CDR3 DNA: TGTGCCTGGAGTGTTGGGGCAAGCAATCAGCCCCAGCATTTT
D gene: TRBD2; clone size: NA; J gene: TRBJ2-7; V gene: TRBV7-9; CDR3 protein: CASSLAYGGGEQYF; CDR3 DNA: TGTGCCAGCAGCTTAGCGTATGGGGGGGGCGAGCAGTACTTC
D gene: NA; clone size: NA; J gene: TRBJ1-2; V gene: TRBV5-1; CDR3 protein: CASSPQGTGGYTF; CDR3 DNA: TGCGCCAGCAGCCCCCAGGGCACTGGGGGCTACACCTTC
D gene: NA; clone size: once; J gene: TRBJ1-2; V gene: TRBV18; CDR3 protein: CASSPDRNYGYTF; CDR3 DNA: TGTGCCAGCTCACCAGACAGGAACTATGGCTACACCTTC
D gene: TRBD2; clone size: few; J gene: TRBJ2-5; V gene: TRBV27; CDR3 protein: CASSLSPGLAGVETQYF; CDR3 DNA: TGTGCCAGCAGTTTATCCCCGGGACTAGCGGGAGTGGAGACCCAGTACTTC
D gene: TRBD1; clone size: NA; J gene: TRBJ2-5; V gene: TRBV5-1; CDR3 protein: CASSYTGEETQYF; CDR3 DNA: TGCGCCAGCAGCTATACAGGGGAAGAGACCCAGTACTTC
D gene: NA; clone size: NA; J gene: TRBJ1-2; V gene: TRBV7-9; CDR3 protein: CSSSSYKQAGGGYTF; CDR3 DNA: TGTTCCAGCAGCTCATATAAACAGGCTGGGGGGGGCTACACCTTC
D gene: TRBD1; clone size: NA; J gene: TRBJ2-2; V gene: TRBV5-6; CDR3 protein: CASSQRTGGNTGELFF; CDR3 DNA: TGTGCCAGCAGCCAACGGACAGGGGGGAACACCGGGGAGCTGTTTTTT
D gene: NA; clone size: medium-sized; J gene: TRBJ2-6; V gene: TRBV19; CDR3 protein: CASSPHSPGANVLTF; CDR3 DNA: TGTGCCAGTAGTCCCCACAGTCCTGGGGCCAACGTCCTGACTTTC
D gene: NA; clone size: NA; J gene: TRBJ1-3; V gene: TRBV7-9; CDR3 protein: CASSLIQGNTIYF; CDR3 DNA: TGTGCCAGCAGCTTAATACAGGGTAACACCATATATTTT
D gene: NA; clone size: NA; J gene: TRBJ1-3; V gene: TRBV6-6; CDR3 protein: CASSPDRVSGNTIYF; CDR3 DNA: TGTGCCAGCAGTCCAGACAGAGTTTCTGGAAACACCATATATTTT
D gene: TRBD1; clone size: NA; J gene: TRBJ1-1; V gene: TRBV5-1; CDR3 protein: CASSKGRGLLMNTEAFF; CDR3 DNA: TGCGCCAGCAGCAAGGGCAGGGGGCTCCTTATGAACACTGAAGCTTTCTTT
D gene: TRBD1; clone size: once; J gene: TRBJ2-7; V gene: TRBV7-6; CDR3 protein: CASNWTRPGTGYSYEQYF; CDR3 DNA: TGTGCCAGCAACTGGACCAGACCCGGGACAGGATACTCCTACGAGCAGTACTTC
D gene: TRBD2; clone size: NA; J gene: TRBJ2-3; V gene: TRBV7-2; CDR3 protein: CASSLESGATDTQYF; CDR3 DNA: TGTGCCAGCAGCTTAGAGAGCGGGGCCACAGATACGCAGTATTTT
D gene: TRBD1; clone size: NA; J gene: TRBJ2-7; V gene: TRBV5-6; CDR3 protein: CASSGGQGSYEQYF; CDR3 DNA: TGTGCCAGCAGCGGGGGACAGGGCTCCTACGAGCAGTACTTC
D gene: TRBD1; clone size: NA; J gene: TRBJ2-7; V gene: TRBV19; CDR3 protein: CATRTGGSHEQYF; CDR3 DNA: TGTGCCACTCGGACAGGGGGTTCCCACGAGCAGTACTTC
D gene: NA; clone size: NA; J gene: TRBJ1-5; V gene: TRBV7-9; CDR3 protein: CASSLEGGNQPQHF; CDR3 DNA: TGTGCCAGCAGCTTAGAAGGAGGGAATCAGCCCCAGCATTTT
D gene: TRBD2; clone size: NA; J gene: TRBJ2-7; V gene: TRBV7-2; CDR3 protein: CASSLGAGRERYEQYF; CDR3 DNA: TGTGCCAGCAGCTTAGGCGCTGGGCGGGAGAGGTACGAGCAGTACTTC
D gene: TRBD1; clone size: NA; J gene: TRBJ1-1; V gene: TRBV19; CDR3 protein: CASSIRDRQNTEAFF; CDR3 DNA: TGTGCCAGTAGTATCCGGGACAGGCAGAACACTGAAGCTTTCTTT
D gene: TRBD2; clone size: once; J gene: TRBJ2-1; V gene: TRBV2; CDR3 protein: CASSLSGGLYNEQFF; CDR3 DNA: TGTGCCAGCAGTCTTAGCGGGGGCCTATACAATGAGCAGTTCTTC
D gene: TRBD2; clone size: NA; J gene: TRBJ2-1; V gene: TRBV7-6; CDR3 protein: CASSQGLAGIVPDNEQFF; CDR3 DNA: TGTGCCAGCAGCCAGGGACTAGCGGGAATAGTTCCCGACAATGAGCAGTTCTTC
D gene: NA; clone size: few; J gene: TRBJ2-3; V gene: TRBV19; CDR3 protein: CASRTSGTDTQYF; CDR3 DNA: TGTGCCAGTCGGACGAGCGGGACAGATACGCAGTATTTT
D gene: TRBD2; clone size: NA; J gene: TRBJ2-2; V gene: TRBV6-6; CDR3 protein: CASSRPLAGGAGELFF; CDR3 DNA: TGTGCCAGCAGTCGTCCCCTAGCGGGAGGAGCCGGGGAGCTGTTTTTT
D gene: TRBD2; clone size: NA; J gene: TRBJ2-1; V gene: TRBV15; CDR3 protein: CATSREAGSYNEQFF; CDR3 DNA: TGTGCCACCAGCAGAGAAGCGGGAAGTTACAATGAGCAGTTCTTC
D gene: NA; clone size: NA; J gene: TRBJ1-4; V gene: TRBV11-2; CDR3 protein: CASSLIGGDGKLFF; CDR3 DNA: TGTGCCAGCAGCTTAATAGGGGGAGACGGAAAACTGTTTTTT
D gene: TRBD1; clone size: NA; J gene: TRBJ2-7; V gene: TRBV30; CDR3 protein: CAWSSGTGTYEQYF; CDR3 DNA: TGTGCCTGGAGTTCCGGGACAGGAACCTACGAGCAGTACTTC
D gene: TRBD2; clone size: NA; J gene: TRBJ2-3; V gene: TRBV10-3; CDR3 protein: CAILEPRGAGGSDTQYF; CDR3 DNA: TGTGCCATCCTGGAGCCCCGAGGAGCGGGAGGTTCAGATACGCAGTATTTT
D gene: NA; clone size: few; J gene: TRBJ2-4; V gene: TRBV5-6; CDR3 protein: CASSILAGAKNIQYF; CDR3 DNA: TGTGCCAGCAGCATCCTCGCGGGGGCCAAAAACATTCAGTACTTC
D gene: TRBD1; clone size: few; J gene: TRBJ1-5; V gene: TRBV4-1; CDR3 protein: CASSPPGTGVNQPQHF; CDR3 DNA: TGCGCCAGCAGCCCCCCGGGGACAGGGGTCAATCAGCCCCAGCATTTT
D gene: TRBD1; clone size: NA; J gene: TRBJ2-1; V gene: TRBV5-1; CDR3 protein: CASSLGTGGNEQFF; CDR3 DNA: TGCGCCAGCAGCTTGGGGACAGGGGGAAATGAGCAGTTCTTC
D gene: NA; clone size: NA; J gene: TRBJ2-5; V gene: TRBV5-1; CDR3 protein: CASSARQGGFGETQYF; CDR3 DNA: TGCGCCAGCAGCGCCAGACAGGGAGGATTCGGAGAGACCCAGTACTTC
D gene: NA; clone size: NA; J gene: TRBJ1-1; V gene: TRBV2; CDR3 protein: CASSEGRGWAFF; CDR3 DNA: TGTGCCAGCAGTGAAGGGCGGGGGTGGGCTTTCTTT
D gene: TRBD1; clone size: few; J gene: TRBJ1-1; V gene: TRBV18; CDR3 protein: CASSPTGPGTEAFF; CDR3 DNA: TGTGCCAGCTCACCGACAGGGCCAGGGACTGAAGCTTTCTTT
D gene: NA; clone size: NA; J gene: TRBJ1-2; V gene: TRBV5-1; CDR3 protein: CASSLTVGGVNYGYTF; CDR3 DNA: TGCGCCAGCAGCTTGACGGTGGGGGGGGTTAACTATGGCTACACCTTC
D gene: TRBD1; clone size: few; J gene: TRBJ1-5; V gene: TRBV6-6; CDR3 protein: CASSYQDRVWDQPQHF; CDR3 DNA: TGTGCCAGCAGTTACCAAGACAGGGTATGGGATCAGCCCCAGCATTTT
D gene: NA; clone size: NA; J gene: TRBJ2-7; V gene: TRBV4-1; CDR3 protein: CASSQENSLYYEQYF; CDR3 DNA: TGCGCCAGCAGCCAAGAAAACTCCTTATACTACGAGCAGTACTTC
D gene: NA; clone size: NA; J gene: TRBJ1-1; V gene: TRBV5-1; CDR3 protein: CASSWGLNTEAFF; CDR3 DNA: TGCGCCAGCAGCTGGGGCCTTAACACTGAAGCTTTCTTT
D gene: TRBD2; clone size: NA; J gene: TRBJ2-1; V gene: TRBV11-2; CDR3 protein: CASSLMSPSGRVNEQFF; CDR3 DNA: TGTGCCAGCAGCTTAATGTCGCCTAGCGGGAGAGTCAATGAGCAGTTCTTC